At least ten counts were recorded for the clone carrying this TCR beta chain. Its antigen is not identified. The data were taken from a study of CD8 T cells in ankylosing spondylitis. Whole-study findings and limits: Significantly higher representation of disease-linked clones was reported for matched ankylosing spondylitis synovial fluid.

CDR1 MNHNS and CDR2 SASEGT come from the germline V gene. The CDR3 extends over 18 amino acids. Trimming removed 6 bases from V and 6 bases from J, with 26 bases in between. TCRdb independently ran MiXCR on the 5' RACE reads; one entry per CDR3 protein. This table has about 130,000 distinct CDR3 sequences, approximately 9.7% appearing once. This TCR derives from a male donor with ankylosing spondylitis or in good health (not recorded which). The J gene is TRBJ2-2, the V gene TRBV6-1, with D perhaps TRBD2 (5 bases). The sequenced sample consisted of blood, either unsorted or a sorted T cell fraction (not recorded which). The DNA of the CDR3 is TGTGCCAGCAGACCGGGATTTAGGGCGCCGCTGAGCCCCGGGGAGCTGTTTTTT. Translating it yields CASRPGFRAPLSPGELFF.